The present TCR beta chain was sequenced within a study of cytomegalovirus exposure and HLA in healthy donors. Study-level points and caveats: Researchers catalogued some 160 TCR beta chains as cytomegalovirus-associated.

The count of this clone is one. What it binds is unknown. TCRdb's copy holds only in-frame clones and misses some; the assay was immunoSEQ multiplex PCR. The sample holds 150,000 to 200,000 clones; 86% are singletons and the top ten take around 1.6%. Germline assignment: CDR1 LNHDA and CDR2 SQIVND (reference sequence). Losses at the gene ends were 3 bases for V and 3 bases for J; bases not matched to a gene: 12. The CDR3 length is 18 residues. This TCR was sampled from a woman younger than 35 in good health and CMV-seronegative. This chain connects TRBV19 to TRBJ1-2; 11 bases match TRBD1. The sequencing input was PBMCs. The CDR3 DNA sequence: TGTGCCAGTAGTATTCGGTGGACAGGGGGCGAGGATGACTATGGCTACACCTTC. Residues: CASSIRWTGGEDDYGYTF.